These 7 T cell receptor beta chains originate from one sample sequenced in a study of T cell clones after liver transplantation. Generated by immunoSEQ multiplex PCR, the TCRdb table keeps only in-frame clones and is missing some. The sample carries fewer than 80,000 clones, 84% recorded once. The source material was CD4+ T cells from blood, sampled 48 to 50 months after liver transplant. The origin of the receptors is a human patient who received a liver transplant. Some T cells may trace back to the graft donor.

This sequence joins TRBV6-5 and TRBJ1-5; 7 nucleotides agree with TRBD1. Trimming cost V 5 bases and J 7 bases; bases outside gene matches: 8. Germline CDR1 reads MNHEY; CDR2 reads SVGAGI. The CDR3 has 14 residues. CDR3 DNA sequence: TGTGCCAGCAGTCCACCGGGACAGCGACAGCCCCAGCATTTT. It is translated as CASSPPGQRQPQHF.

CDR3 nucleotide sequence: TGTGCCAGCAGCGCCAACCCAGGGGGTCCTCTTGGCACTGAAGCTTTCTTT. Amino acids: CASSANPGGPLGTEAFF. This chain joins TRBV9 and TRBJ1-1, with 7 bases identical to TRBD1. The CDR3 runs 17 residues. Germline CDR1 reads SGDLS; CDR2 reads YYNGEE. The ends lost 3 bases at V and 4 bases at J; junction bases unmatched: 15.

J is TRBJ2-3 and V is TRBV7-3; unclear D gene. The CDR3 length is 11 residues. Germline V gene lookup returns CDR1 SGHTA and CDR2 FQGTGA. Trimming took off 5 bases at V and 6 bases at J, with 6 bases between the two ends. The CDR3 here is CASSVDDTQYF. The DNA for the CDR3 is TGTGCCAGCAGCGTCGATGATACGCAGTATTTT.

J is TRBJ2-2 and V is TRBV27, with D perhaps TRBD2 (6 bases). The CDR3 contains 14 residues. Germline CDR1 and CDR2: MNHEY and SMNVEV (reference sequence). Trimming shortened V by 5 bases and J by 6 bases, and 13 bases separated the two germline ends. This CDR3 reads CASSPGLGAGELFF. In nucleotides, the CDR3 is TGTGCCAGCAGTCCGGGACTTGGGGCCGGGGAGCTGTTTTTT.

This chain joins TRBV9 and TRBJ2-1; D perhaps matches TRBD2 (5 bases). V shed 0 bases and J shed 8 bases, with 18 bases lying between them. Germline loops: CDR1 SGDLS, CDR2 YYNGEE. The CDR3 runs 16 residues. CDR3 sequence reads: CASSVATRESGDEQFF. Here the CDR3 DNA reads TGTGCCAGCAGCGTAGCTACGAGGGAGTCCGGAGATGAGCAGTTCTTC.

J is TRBJ2-3 and V is TRBV7-2; TRBD2 matches at 10 bases. The CDR3 has 15 residues. Germline V CDR1 and CDR2: SGHTA, FQGNSA. Trimming at V came to 2 bases and at J to 6 bases, leaving 5 bases not matched to a gene. In DNA, the CDR3 is TGTGCCAGCAGCTTAACAGCGGGGGGGCAGGATACGCAGTATTTT. It is translated as CASSLTAGGQDTQYF.

This chain links TRBV1 with TRBJ2-7. TRBV1 is reported as a pseudogene. The CDR3 spans 14 residues. The CDR3 nucleotides are TGCACCAGCAGCCATGACCGGTACGCCTACGAGCAGTACTTC. Protein sequence: CTSSHDRYAYEQYF.